A single sample is the source of the 14 T cell receptor beta chains below, sequenced in a study of blood T cell repertoires in COVID-19 (dated by TCRdb to 2018 to 2021). Library prep was done by the immunoSEQ multiplex PCR assay. TCRdb limited this immuneACCESS table to in-frame rearrangements with V and J called. A share of clones is missing; checked studies link under half to unresolved V genes, and the rest is unexplained. Within this sample are around 310,000 clones, with almost 90% of them counted one time only. The top ten clones comprise about 1% of the sample. Sequencing was done on a sample of peripheral blood. These receptors were collected from a middle-aged woman with COVID-19, enrolled during active disease.

The chain recombines TRBV6-6 with TRBJ2-7; 11 nucleotides line up with TRBD2. Germline CDR1 is MNHNY and CDR2 is SVGAGI (reference sequence). V shed 7 bases and J 0 bases; nucleotides not matched to a gene: 5. The CDR3 is made up of 15 amino acids. CDR3 bases: TGTGCCAGCATCCCGACTAGCGGGGTCTCCTACGAGCAGTACTTC. Protein sequence: CASIPTSGVSYEQYF.

The gene calls are TRBV18 and TRBJ1-5; no reliable D call. The CDR3 spans 17 residues. The germline CDR1 and CDR2 sequences are KGHSH and LQKENI. The germline V and J ends were trimmed by 5 bases and 0 bases, with 17 bases remaining between them. Written as DNA, the CDR3 is TGTGCCAGCTCAAGGTCGGTGGGAGATTATAGCAATCAGCCCCAGCATTTT. Translation: CASSRSVGDYSNQPQHF.

The chain carries TRBV5-1 and TRBJ1-4, with 9 bases that match TRBD1. The germline V gene has CDR1 SGHRS and CDR2 YFSETQ. V lost 6 bases, J lost 8 bases, and 11 bases stayed unmatched. This CDR3 comprises 15 residues. CDR3 amino acids: CASTLMGQGGEKLFF. CDR3 DNA sequence: TGCGCCAGCACCCTGATGGGACAGGGTGGGGAAAAACTGTTTTTT.

V and J are TRBV2 and TRBJ1-1, with D uncertain. The CDR3 sequence is 14 residues long. Trimming cost V 7 bases and J 1 base, with 13 bases left between them. Germline CDR1 and CDR2: SNHLY and FYNNEI. DNA for the CDR3: TGTGCCAGCATCGAACTTAGAGGGAACACTGAAGCTTTCTTT. This codes for CASIELRGNTEAFF.

CDR3 loop: CASSPQETQYF. CDR3 sequence (DNA): TGTGCCAGCAGTCCACAAGAGACCCAGTACTTC. This chain links TRBV27 with TRBJ2-5; D is uncertain. The length of the CDR3 is 11 residues. Trimming took 5 bases from V and 2 from J, leaving 3 bases between them. The germline CDR1 and CDR2 sequences are MNHEY and SMNVEV (reference sequence).

This sequence joins TRBV19 and TRBJ1-2; 8 nucleotides align to TRBD1. Germline CDR1 is LNHDA and CDR2 is SQIVND (reference sequence). The CDR3 totals 14 residues. The trim removed 5 bases at V and 3 bases at J, leaving 5 bases unmatched. CDR3 nucleotides: TGTGCCAGTAGTGCAAAGGACAGGGACTATGGCTACACCTTC. Amino acid sequence: CASSAKDRDYGYTF.

The chain couples TRBV15 to TRBJ1-2, with TRBD1 matching 7 bases. Germline V gene data show CDR1 as LNHNV and CDR2 as YYDKDF (reference sequence). The CDR3 is made up of 15 amino acids. V gave up 0 bases and J gave up 6 bases; unmatched junction bases: 7. For the CDR3, the DNA is TGTGCCACCAGCAGAGATCAAGGCAGGGGGGATGGCTACACCTTC. This gives the protein CATSRDQGRGDGYTF.

This clone was recorded a few times. This chain joins TRBV7-9 and TRBJ2-7; 10 nucleotides match TRBD2. Germline V gene sequence: CDR1 SEHNR, CDR2 FQNEAQ (reference sequence). This CDR3 region has 17 residues. The V gene end was trimmed by 5 bases and the J gene end by 2 bases; junction bases not matched to a gene: 12. CDR3 DNA sequence: TGTGCCAGCAGCGCGTCTAGCGGGAGATCGTACCCCTACGAGCAGTACTTC. Residues: CASSASSGRSYPYEQYF.

This chain uses TRBV27 with TRBJ1-6; D gene ambiguous. Per the germline V gene, CDR1 is MNHEY and CDR2 is SMNVEV (reference sequence). This CDR3 contains 14 residues. Trimming removed 6 bases from V and 6 bases from J, with 12 bases in between. The CDR3 DNA reads TGTGCCAGCAGGGTGTTGGGCCCTAATTCACCCCTCCACTTT. As protein: CASRVLGPNSPLHF.

The chain joins TRBV18 to TRBJ1-2; tentative D call: TRBD1 (6 bases). V was pared by 5 bases and J by 8 bases, with 12 bases between. CDR3 size: 12 residues. From germline, CDR1 is KGHSH and CDR2 LQKENI. The CDR3 sequence is CASSVQGQGYTF. CDR3 sequence (DNA): TGTGCCAGCTCAGTGCAGGGACAAGGCTACACCTTC. The whole variable domain, filled in from reference TRBV18 and TRBJ1-2, reads NAGVMQNPRHLVRRRGQEARLRCSPMKGHSHVYWYRQLPEEGLKFMVYLQKENIIDESGMPKERFSAEFPKEGPSILRIQQVVRGDSAAYFCASSVQGQGYTFGSGTRLTVV.

V usage is TRBV28 and J usage is TRBJ1-3; a possible D gene is TRBD1 (6 bases). The germline V gene encodes CDR1 MDHEN and CDR2 SYDVKM. CDR3 length: 17 amino acids. V was pared by 6 bases and J by 0 bases, with 18 bases between. The CDR3 loop reads CASSPTGSIISGNTIYF. In nucleotides, the CDR3 is TGTGCCAGCAGCCCGACAGGATCGATTATCTCTGGAAACACCATATATTTT.

The rearrangement links TRBV5-5 to TRBJ1-2; 8 bases align to TRBD1. Losses at the gene ends were 5 bases for V and 6 bases for J; bases not matched to a gene: 9. Per the germline V gene, CDR1 is SGHKS and CDR2 is YYEKEE (reference sequence). The CDR3 has 14 amino acids. The CDR3 here is CASRPDRVDNGYTF. In DNA form, the CDR3 reads TGTGCCAGCAGACCGGACAGGGTCGACAATGGCTACACCTTC.

This chain links TRBV7-8 with TRBJ1-1; TRBD1 is a possible D gene (6 bases). The CDR3 runs 13 residues. Germline-derived CDR1 and CDR2 are SGHVS and FQNEAQ. Trimming cost V 5 bases and J 4 bases, with 11 bases left between them. The CDR3 nucleotides are TGTGCCAGCAGCACCAGGGGTGGCACTGAAGCTTTCTTT. Translation gives CASSTRGGTEAFF. Full variable domain (rest looked up from reference TRBV7-8 and TRBJ1-1): GAGVSQSPRYKVAKRGQDVALRCDPISGHVSLFWYQQALGQGPEFLTYFQNEAQLDKSGLPSDRFFAERPEGSVSTLKIQRTQQEDSAVYLCASSTRGGTEAFFGQGTRLTVV.

V is TRBV5-1 and J is TRBJ2-4; possibly TRBD2 for D (5 bases). The CDR3 sequence is 14 residues long. CDR1 and CDR2 from the germline V gene are SGHRS and YFSETQ. Trimming pared 7 bases from V and 0 bases from J, leaving 11 bases between. Written as DNA, the CDR3 is TGCGCCAGCGGTATCGGGGTAGCCAAAAACATTCAGTACTTC. Translated: CASGIGVAKNIQYF.